The 14 T cell receptor beta chains below all came from one sample that was sequenced in a study of molecular identifiers for immune sequencing clone quantification. Using its own MiXCR run on the PCR reads, TCRdb lists one record per CDR3 protein. In the table there are 8,500 to 11,000 distinct CDR3 sequences, over 15% of which are singletons. Sequenced: naive CD8+ T cells from blood, with Jurkat cell RNA spiked in. Subset meaning: FACS-sorted CD8+CD4-CCR7+CD45RA+ naive T cells. The receptors were sampled from a human donor in good health. Some libraries in this study had Jurkat cell RNA spiked in.

The rearrangement uses TRBV20-1 and TRBJ1-2, with D hard to call. The V end lost 5 bases, the J end lost 8 bases, and 15 bases lay between the germline ends. The germline V gene has CDR1 DFQATT and CDR2 SNEGSKA (reference sequence). The CDR3 spans 12 residues. The CDR3 sequence is CSALHVPYGYTF. In DNA, the CDR3 is TGCAGTGCTCTTCACGTGCCCTACGGCTACACCTTC.

This clonotype has only one observation. Being one base from a much bigger clone, this may be a read error. This sequence joins TRBV9 and TRBJ2-2; D is unclear. Germline V gives CDR1 SGDLS, CDR2 YYNGEE. V shed 0 bases and J shed 6 bases, with 0 bases lying between them. This CDR3 has 11 residues. DNA for the CDR3: TGTGCCAGCAGCGTAGCCGGGGAGCTGTTTTTT. The encoded protein is CASSVAGELFF.

This clonotype counts as medium-sized (0.01 to 0.1%). The chain joins TRBV7-2 to TRBJ2-7; possibly TRBD2 for D (6 bases). Germline V gene sequence: CDR1 SGHTA, CDR2 FQGNSA. The CDR3 loop spans 14 amino acids. The ends were cut back, 2 bases at V and 3 bases at J, with 11 bases in the middle. The CDR3 region is CASSLSPGVYEQYF. CDR3 bases: TGTGCCAGCAGCTTAAGCCCGGGAGTCTACGAGCAGTACTTC.

The rearrangement uses TRBV4-1 and TRBJ2-3, with D perhaps matching TRBD2 (6 bases). The CDR3 contains 17 residues. V lost 4 bases and J 6 bases, leaving 23 bases between the germline ends. Per germline, CDR1 MGHRA and CDR2 YSYEKL. CDR3 sequence (DNA): TGCGCCAGCAGCCGAGATTCCTTAGCGGTCTGGGGGGATACGCAGTATTTT. It translates to CASSRDSLAVWGDTQYF.

This chain links TRBV5-1 with TRBJ2-1, with a tentative D call TRBD1 (5 bases). CDR1 and CDR2 (germline): SGHRS, YFSETQ. This CDR3 spans 12 amino acids. V was clipped by 2 bases and J by 10 bases, with 10 bases between them. The CDR3 sequence is CASSLIAGEQFF. The CDR3, as DNA: TGCGCCAGCAGCTTAATAGCAGGGGAGCAGTTCTTC.

To note about this clonotype: It may be a read error: a sequence one base away is much more abundant. The V and J genes are TRBV5-8 and TRBJ1-1; D perhaps matches TRBD1 (5 bases). The CDR3 consists of 16 residues. Between the trimmed V and J ends, which lost 4 bases and 1 base, there was a span of 17 bases. Germline assignment: CDR1 SGHTS and CDR2 YDEGEE. CDR3 in amino acids: CASSRRGAGKNTEAFF. The CDR3 DNA reads TGTGCCAGCAGCCGCCGTGGGGCTGGGAAGAACACTGAAGCTTTCTTT.

This rearrangement joins TRBV12-3 or TRBV12-4 to TRBJ1-1; TRBD1 might be the D (5 bases). CDR3 length equals 14 residues. Trimming shortened V by 1 base and J by 4 bases, and 10 bases separated the two germline ends. This chain's CDR3 is CASSLEWQGTEAFF. DNA for the CDR3: TGTGCCAGCAGTTTAGAGTGGCAGGGCACTGAAGCTTTCTTT.

This clonotype has only a few counts. Possible read error: a much larger clone is one base away. This chain connects TRBV6-2 or TRBV6-3 to TRBJ2-1, with D tentatively TRBD2 (6 bases). CDR1 and CDR2 (germline): MNHEY, SVGEGT. V was trimmed by 4 bases and J by 12 bases, leaving 25 bases between them. The CDR3 runs 16 residues. Here the CDR3 DNA reads TGTGCCAGCAGTTCTTTGGGGGGATCCCCTACCCATGGGCAGTTCTTC. Its translation: CASSSLGGSPTHGQFF.

This clonotype was counted at least ten times. V and J are TRBV30 and TRBJ1-1, with D possibly matching TRBD1 (5 bases). This CDR3 is built from 12 residues. CDR1 and CDR2 from the germline V gene are GTSNPN and SVGIG (reference sequence). V lost 3 bases and J 7 bases, leaving 12 bases between the germline ends. The CDR3 region has the DNA TGTGCCTGGAGACCTGGGGGGAGTGAAGCTTTCTTT. Translated, it gives CAWRPGGSEAFF.

As for this clonotype: This may stem from a read error, because a much larger clone lies one nucleotide away. The chain carries TRBV20-1 and TRBJ2-3, with 11 bases lining up with TRBD2. Per germline, CDR1 DFQATT and CDR2 SNEGSKA (reference sequence). This CDR3 is 16 amino acids long. CDR3 sequence (DNA): TGCAGTGCTAGTAAAGCTCTAGCGGGAGGCCCAGAGACGCAGTATTTT. Translation: CSASKALAGGPETQYF.

This clonotype was found many times. J is TRBJ1-2 and V is TRBV29-1; D might be TRBD1 (5 bases). With 7 bases removed from V and 4 bases from J, the gap between germline ends came to 22 bases. The CDR3 has 15 amino acids. Germline CDR1 and CDR2: SQVTM and ANQGSEA. The CDR3 region has the DNA TGCAGCGCCGGAGTGGGTTTGGAGGGGATCTATGGCTACACCTTC. Protein: CSAGVGLEGIYGYTF.

This clonotype was seen many times. The V gene is TRBV18, the J gene TRBJ2-1; unclear D gene. CDR3 length equals 18 residues. Germline assignment: CDR1 KGHSH and CDR2 LQKENI. Trimming removed 4 bases at V and 0 bases at J, with 19 bases between. CDR3 sequence (DNA): TGTGCCAGCTCACTCCGTCACCCTAGGGTTAGCTCCTACAATGAGCAGTTCTTC. This sequence encodes CASSLRHPRVSSYNEQFF.

Comments on this clonotype: It may be a read error: a sequence one base away is much more abundant. The chain employs TRBV9 and TRBJ1-3, with D unresolved. Per germline, CDR1 SGDLS and CDR2 YYNGEE. The CDR3 contains 13 residues. The CDR3 DNA reads as TGTGCCGGCAGCTCAGGAGGGATCCGCACCATATATTTT. Residues: CAGSSGGIRTIYF.

Relative to its sample, this clonotype is medium-sized. This chain joins TRBV7-2 and TRBJ2-1, with 11 nucleotides matching TRBD2. CDR3 length: 17 residues. J gave up 3 bases and V 2 bases, and 6 bases lay outside the gene matches. CDR1 and CDR2 (germline): SGHTA, FQGNSA. The CDR3, as DNA: TGTGCCAGCAGCTTAACGGCTAGCGGGAGGAACTACAATGAGCAGTTCTTC. Translated, it gives CASSLTASGRNYNEQFF.